One and the same sample provided the 26 T cell receptor beta chains below, sequenced in a study of spatial heterogeneity in lung cancer (dated by TCRdb to the late 2010s). Libraries were prepared through 5' RACE. TCRdb records NextSeq 500 as the sequencer. TCRdb reran the public reads through fastp at Q25 and MiXCR, keeping productive beta chains. Rows matching on CDR3 protein sequence are summarized as one entry with the most common DNA and genes. The sample contains tens of thousands of distinct CDR3 sequences, less than 6.5% of them found a single time. Roughly 26% of the sample rests with the top ten. This sample's time point label indicates: blood at routine non-recurrence follow-up after resection. The input for sequencing was PBMCs, taken at follow-up. These receptor sequences come from a female donor with early-stage non-small cell lung cancer.

This clonotype was found many times. J is TRBJ2-5 and V is TRBV7-8, with D uncertain. The CDR3 sequence is 12 residues long. CDR1 and CDR2 from the germline V gene are SGHVS and FQNEAQ. V was trimmed by 5 bases and J by 5 bases, leaving 9 bases between them. The CDR3 reads CASSPRPETQYF. In nucleotides, the CDR3 is TGTGCCAGCAGCCCGAGGCCGGAGACCCAGTACTTC. Filled out from reference TRBV7-8 and TRBJ2-5, the complete variable domain reads GAGVSQSPRYKVAKRGQDVALRCDPISGHVSLFWYQQALGQGPEFLTYFQNEAQLDKSGLPSDRFFAERPEGSVSTLKIQRTQQEDSAVYLCASSPRPETQYFGPGTRLLVL.

At least ten counts were recorded for this clonotype. This chain joins TRBV11-2 and TRBJ2-7; 7 bases match TRBD2. The CDR3 totals 18 residues. CDR1 is SGHAT, CDR2 FQNNGV, per germline. Losses at the gene ends were 4 bases for V and 1 base for J; bases not matched to a gene: 16. The CDR3 is CASSSLPQSGTMSYEQYF. The CDR3 DNA reads TGTGCCAGCAGCTCTCTGCCGCAGTCCGGGACTATGTCCTACGAGCAGTACTTC.

The table lists this clonotype with many counts. The chain recombines TRBV5-4 with TRBJ2-3; 12 nucleotides line up with TRBD2. In germline, CDR1 is SGHNT, CDR2 YYREEE (reference sequence). Unmatched junction bases numbered 5, after V lost 3 bases and J lost 3 bases. The CDR3 loop spans 16 amino acids. This chain's CDR3 is CASSSRLAGVTDTQYF. The DNA of the CDR3 is TGTGCCAGCAGCTCAAGACTAGCGGGAGTAACAGATACGCAGTATTTT.

This clonotype was detected many times. The chain joins TRBV20-1 to TRBJ2-3; D is possibly TRBD2 (6 bases). Between the trimmed V and J ends, which lost 6 bases and 0 bases, there was a span of 13 bases. This CDR3 is built from 14 residues. The germline V gene encodes CDR1 DFQATT and CDR2 SNEGSKA (reference sequence). In nucleotides, the CDR3 is TGCAGTGCCGGGGACTTATCTAGCACAGATACGCAGTATTTT. Protein sequence: CSAGDLSSTDTQYF.

This clonotype was observed at least ten times. This chain uses TRBV7-2 with TRBJ1-2; 9 positions agree with TRBD1. V gave up 7 bases and J gave up 8 bases; unmatched junction bases: 8. The germline V gene has CDR1 SGHTA and CDR2 FQGNSA. This CDR3 region has 13 residues. CDR3: CASNPGQGLGYTF. Written as DNA, the CDR3 is TGTGCCAGCAACCCGGGACAGGGATTAGGCTACACCTTC.

Of note for this clonotype: This clone may be a read error of a much larger clone one base away. The V call is TRBV5-5, the J call TRBJ2-2; TRBD1 or TRBD2 may be the D gene (5 bases each). There are 16 residues in the CDR3. CDR1 SGHKS and CDR2 YYEKEE come from the germline V gene (reference sequence). The CDR3 here is CTSSLGPTENTGELFF. Written as DNA, the CDR3 is TGTACCAGCAGCTTGGGACCAACGGAGAACACCGGGGAGCTGTTTTTT.

The sample holds many counts of this clonotype. The chain recombines TRBV2 with TRBJ1-1; D call uncertain. V lost 1 base and J 1 base, leaving 4 bases between the germline ends. The germline gives CDR1 SNHLY, CDR2 FYNNEI. This CDR3 has 13 amino acids. CDR3 in amino acids: CASSEDRNTEAFF. In DNA form, the CDR3 reads TGTGCCAGCAGTGAAGACAGGAACACTGAAGCTTTCTTT.

This clonotype is classed as medium-sized. This sequence joins TRBV7-2 and TRBJ2-2, with no clear D. The CDR3 is 16 amino acids. The ends were cut back, 1 base at V and 4 bases at J, with 13 bases in the middle. The germline V gene encodes CDR1 SGHTA and CDR2 FQGNSA. The CDR3 here is CASSLVASPPTGELFF. In nucleotides, the CDR3 is TGTGCCAGCAGCTTAGTTGCGAGCCCCCCCACCGGGGAGCTGTTTTTT.

This clonotype was recorded at least ten times. This sequence joins TRBV20-1 and TRBJ2-7; D is ambiguous. This CDR3 has 14 amino acids. Germline assignment: CDR1 DFQATT and CDR2 SNEGSKA (reference sequence). Trimming shortened V by 0 bases and J by 2 bases, and 11 bases separated the two germline ends. Here the CDR3 DNA reads TGCAGTGCTAGAGATTATGGCTCCCCCTACGAGCAGTACTTC. Its protein is CSARDYGSPYEQYF.

This clonotype is labeled medium-sized. The chain links TRBV7-2 to TRBJ2-1; D unclear. V dropped 1 base and J dropped 13 bases, with 8 bases sitting between them. Germline CDR1 and CDR2: SGHTA and FQGNSA. CDR3 length equals 11 residues. The CDR3 DNA is TGTGCCAGCAGCTTAGAGCTGGGACAGTTCTTC. This gives the protein CASSLELGQFF.

The table lists this clonotype with many counts. The genes are TRBV9 and TRBJ2-7; D may correspond to TRBD1 or TRBD2 (6 bases each). This CDR3 is built from 13 residues. CDR1 SGDLS and CDR2 YYNGEE come from the germline V gene. The V end was cut by 7 bases, the J end by 7 bases, with 18 bases between. This CDR3 reads CASSRGDAGEQYF. The CDR3, as DNA: TGTGCCAGCTCCAGGGGCGACGCGGGGGAGCAGTACTTC. The complete variable domain, with remaining parts taken from reference TRBV9 and TRBJ2-7, reads DSGVTQTPKHLITATGQRVTLRCSPRSGDLSVYWYQQSLDQGLQFLIQYYNGEERAKGNILERFSAQQFPDLHSELNLSSLELGDSALYFCASSRGDAGEQYFGPGTRLTVT.

This clonotype was recorded at least ten times. The chain recombines TRBV6-5 with TRBJ2-5; a possible D gene is TRBD2 (6 bases). With 6 bases removed from V and 5 bases from J, the gap between germline ends came to 10 bases. Germline loops: CDR1 MNHEY, CDR2 SVGAGI. CDR3 size: 12 residues. This CDR3 is CASRAGRETQYF. The CDR3 DNA reads TGTGCCAGCAGGGCGGGGCGGGAGACCCAGTACTTC.

This clonotype was picked up many times. The chain couples TRBV12-3 or TRBV12-4 to TRBJ1-1; no firm D call. This CDR3 region has 14 residues. Trimming left V 3 bases short and J 7 bases short, with 15 bases between. CDR3 amino acids: CASSFGQVGSEAFF. The CDR3, as DNA: TGTGCCAGCAGTTTTGGCCAGGTGGGCAGTGAAGCTTTCTTT.

The sample holds many counts of this clonotype. The chain links TRBV10-3 to TRBJ1-2; D remains ambiguous. V gave up 3 bases and J gave up 8 bases, with 19 bases separating them. From germline, CDR1 is ENHRY and CDR2 SYGVKD. The CDR3 totals 15 residues. Here the CDR3 DNA reads TGTGCCATCAGTGATGACCGACAAGGCAAAAGGGGCTACACCTTC. As protein: CAISDDRQGKRGYTF.

In this sample, this clonotype turned up many times. This chain joins TRBV7-2 and TRBJ2-7; perhaps TRBD1 as D (6 bases). V dropped 3 bases and J dropped 1 base, with 13 bases sitting between them. The CDR3 has 15 amino acids. Looked up from germline, CDR1 is SGHTA and CDR2 is FQGNSA. The CDR3 region is CASSFFRQASYEQYF. The CDR3 DNA reads TGTGCCAGCAGCTTTTTTCGACAGGCTTCCTACGAGCAGTACTTC.

This clonotype was seen repeatedly, ten times or more. This sequence joins TRBV7-2 and TRBJ2-3; D uncertain. The V end was cut by 0 bases, the J end by 0 bases, with 10 bases between. This CDR3 spans 16 amino acids. Per the germline V gene, CDR1 is SGHTA and CDR2 is FQGNSA. CDR3 in DNA: TGTGCCAGCAGCTTAGCCCTCGTGACTAGCACAGATACGCAGTATTTT. Amino acids: CASSLALVTSTDTQYF.

This clonotype was seen just once. This sequence may be a read error, since a much larger clone differs from it by one base. The chain uses TRBV20-1 and TRBJ2-7; D could derive from TRBD1 or TRBD2 (5 bases each). Germline assignment: CDR1 DFQATT and CDR2 SNEGSKA (reference sequence). CDR3 length: 15 residues. V lost 1 base and J lost 0, with 13 bases in between. This chain's CDR3 is CSARGGRTSSYEQYF. Written as DNA, the CDR3 is TGCAGTGCTAGAGGGGGCAGGACTTCCTCCTACGAGCAGTACTTC.

This clonotype was seen many times. The rearrangement joins TRBV7-8 to TRBJ2-3; maybe TRBD2 (7 bases). Trimming took 1 base from V and 5 from J, leaving 13 bases between them. The CDR3 is made up of 15 amino acids. Germline CDR1 is SGHVS and CDR2 is FQNEAQ. CDR3 DNA sequence: TGTGCCAGCAGCTTAGGTGGGGGGGCCGGAGATACGCAGTATTTT. It translates to CASSLGGGAGDTQYF.

This clonotype was detected many times. The V call is TRBV7-9, the J call TRBJ1-5; TRBD1 is a possible D gene (6 bases). Trimming removed 5 bases from V and 5 bases from J, with 16 bases in between. CDR3 length equals 15 residues. CDR1 and CDR2 (germline): SEHNR, FQNEAQ (reference sequence). The CDR3 nucleotides read TGTGCCAGCAGCCCATGGGGGCAGGGTGATCAGCCCCAGCATTTT. Amino acids: CASSPWGQGDQPQHF.

The chain links TRBV27 to TRBJ2-7; D call uncertain. The germline CDR1 and CDR2 sequences are MNHEY and SMNVEV (reference sequence). V gave up 6 bases and J gave up 6 bases, with 21 bases separating them. The CDR3 extends over 15 amino acids. The CDR3 coding sequence is TGTGCCAGCAGCCTTGGGTGGCAGATCGCCTCCGAGCAGTACTTC. Encoded protein: CASSLGWQIASEQYF.

The CDR3 protein is CAISESTGALYEQYF. In nucleotides, the CDR3 is TGTGCCATCAGTGAGTCGACGGGGGCCCTCTACGAGCAGTACTTC. This sequence joins TRBV10-3 and TRBJ2-7; D is possibly TRBD1 or TRBD2 (6 bases each). The CDR3 extends over 15 amino acids. V was cut by 0 bases and J by 3 bases, with 12 bases left in between. Germline CDR1 is ENHRY and CDR2 is SYGVKD.

This clonotype showed up many times. The rearrangement joins TRBV20-1 to TRBJ2-1; D is unresolved. This CDR3 contains 14 residues. CDR1 is DFQATT and CDR2 is SNEGSKA in the germline V gene (reference sequence). The ends were cut back, 6 bases at V and 4 bases at J, with 16 bases in the middle. The CDR3 sequence is CSAITGRGYNEQFF. As DNA, the CDR3 is TGCAGTGCCATCACTGGGCGCGGATACAATGAGCAGTTCTTC.

This clonotype has at least ten counts. The genes are TRBV7-9 and TRBJ2-5, with 7 bases aligning to TRBD1. The V gene end was trimmed by 5 bases and the J gene end by 2 bases; junction bases not matched to a gene: 5. This CDR3 region has 14 residues. Germline V gives CDR1 SEHNR, CDR2 FQNEAQ (reference sequence). Here the CDR3 reads CASSRGTVQETQYF. The CDR3, as DNA: TGTGCCAGCAGCAGAGGGACAGTGCAAGAGACCCAGTACTTC.

This clonotype appeared many times. The gene calls are TRBV20-1 and TRBJ2-3; TRBD2 agrees at 14 bases. Germline CDR1 and CDR2: DFQATT and SNEGSKA (reference sequence). The CDR3 covers 14 residues. Trimming cost V 5 bases and J 4 bases; bases outside gene matches: 2. The CDR3 DNA follows: TGCAGTGCTCGACTAGCGGGGGGGGCAGATACGCAGTATTTT. It is translated as CSARLAGGADTQYF.

This clonotype came up many times. This chain links TRBV6-5 with TRBJ1-1; D uncertain. The CDR3 runs to 12 residues. The germline gives CDR1 MNHEY, CDR2 SVGAGI. Trimming removed 7 bases at V and 4 bases at J, with 10 bases between. The CDR3, as DNA: TGTGCCAGCATATCGGTTGGCACTGAAGCTTTCTTT. Protein product: CASISVGTEAFF.

This sequence joins TRBV6-1 and TRBJ1-2; 9 nucleotides match TRBD1. This CDR3 is 14 amino acids long. The germline V gene encodes CDR1 MNHNS and CDR2 SASEGT. V lost 3 bases and J lost 4; bases outside the gene matches: 3. CDR3 sequence reads: CASSEGQGLYGYTF. For the CDR3, the DNA is TGTGCCAGCAGTGAGGGACAGGGACTCTATGGCTACACCTTC.